The rows below give T cell receptor beta chains drawn from one sample of a study of shared clonotypes between healthy human individuals. Clones were read by immunoSEQ multiplex PCR, and TCRdb kept only the in-frame ones, dropping some. The table lists just over 2,000,000 clones, roughly 95% of them singletons. The sequenced sample was naive CD8+ T cells sorted from blood. These receptors came from a man aged 18 to 29 in good health. The CDR3 runs from the conserved cysteine through the conserved F or W. The order of the fields is J gene, clone size, V gene, D gene, CDR3 DNA, CDR3 protein. The D gene is left open where the match is weak. Clone size is not always given. Where it is, it says once, few, many or a class for expanded clones.

j_call: TRBJ2-7
clone_size: NA
v_call: TRBV11-2
d_call: NA
cdr3_nt: TGTGCCAGCAGCCTACTAGGGCCAGGGTACGAGCAGTACTTC
cdr3_aa: CASSLLGPGYEQYF

j_call: TRBJ1-3
clone_size: NA
v_call: TRBV6-7
d_call: NA
cdr3_nt: TGTGCCAGCAGTTACGCCACAGGGTCCCGAACTGGAAACACCATATATTTT
cdr3_aa: CASSYATGSRTGNTIYF

j_call: TRBJ2-1
clone_size: NA
v_call: TRBV4-3
d_call: NA
cdr3_nt: TGCGCCAGCAGCCCCGATTCTATCTACTCCTACAATGAGCAGTTCTTC
cdr3_aa: CASSPDSIYSYNEQFF

j_call: TRBJ2-4
clone_size: NA
v_call: TRBV9
d_call: NA
cdr3_nt: TGTGCCAGCAGCTCCTCCGGGCTAGCCAAAAACATTCAGTACTTC
cdr3_aa: CASSSSGLAKNIQYF

j_call: TRBJ2-5
clone_size: NA
v_call: TRBV29-1
d_call: NA
cdr3_nt: TGCAGCGGGAAGAGTGCAGGGCTGGTGGAGACCCAGTACTTC
cdr3_aa: CSGKSAGLVETQYF

j_call: TRBJ2-5
clone_size: NA
v_call: TRBV9
d_call: TRBD1
cdr3_nt: TGTGCCAGCAGCGTAGGGGGATTGGGACAGAGAGAATCCCAGTACTTC
cdr3_aa: CASSVGGLGQRESQYF

j_call: TRBJ2-1
clone_size: NA
v_call: TRBV28
d_call: NA
cdr3_nt: TGTGCCAGCACCCCAACGGGGATCACCTACAATGAGCAGTTCTTC
cdr3_aa: CASTPTGITYNEQFF

j_call: TRBJ2-7
clone_size: once
v_call: TRBV28
d_call: TRBD2
cdr3_nt: TGTGCCAGCAGTTTCCCAGCGGGGCTCGCAACCTACGAGCAGTACTTC
cdr3_aa: CASSFPAGLATYEQYF

j_call: TRBJ2-1
clone_size: NA
v_call: TRBV7-6
d_call: NA
cdr3_nt: TGTGCCAGCAGCCGGGACTCCCGAGGGACCTACAATGAGCAGTTCTTC
cdr3_aa: CASSRDSRGTYNEQFF

j_call: TRBJ2-3
clone_size: NA
v_call: TRBV27
d_call: TRBD1
cdr3_nt: TGTGCCAGCAGTTTATTAGGGGTAACAGGGGGAGGCACAGATACGCAGTATTTT
cdr3_aa: CASSLLGVTGGGTDTQYF

j_call: TRBJ2-5
clone_size: NA
v_call: TRBV7-7
d_call: NA
cdr3_nt: TGTGCTAGCAGCCAGACCCCGTACCAAGAGACCCAGTACTTC
cdr3_aa: CASSQTPYQETQYF

j_call: TRBJ1-4
clone_size: NA
v_call: TRBV9
d_call: TRBD1
cdr3_nt: TGTGCCAGCAGCGATTCCGGGACAGGGGTGGAAAAACTGTTTTTT
cdr3_aa: CASSDSGTGVEKLFF

j_call: TRBJ1-4
clone_size: NA
v_call: TRBV6-5
d_call: TRBD1
cdr3_nt: TGTGCCAGCAAAACAGGGGGAGGGACTAATGAAAAACTGTTTTTT
cdr3_aa: CASKTGGGTNEKLFF

j_call: TRBJ2-7
clone_size: NA
v_call: TRBV7-9
d_call: TRBD1
cdr3_nt: TGTGCCAGCAGCGGGACAGGGTTCCACGAGCAGTACTTC
cdr3_aa: CASSGTGFHEQYF

j_call: TRBJ1-6
clone_size: NA
v_call: TRBV15
d_call: NA
cdr3_nt: TGTGCCACCAGCAGAGAGGGCTATTCCTATAATTCACCCCTCCACTTT
cdr3_aa: CATSREGYSYNSPLHF

j_call: TRBJ2-1
clone_size: NA
v_call: TRBV19
d_call: NA
cdr3_nt: TGTGCCAGTAGTATAGGCGGGGGCCCCAATGAGCAGTTCTTC
cdr3_aa: CASSIGGGPNEQFF

j_call: TRBJ2-7
clone_size: NA
v_call: TRBV6-6
d_call: TRBD2
cdr3_nt: TGTGCCAGCAGTTACCAACCGGGGGGGCCCAACGAGCAGTACTTC
cdr3_aa: CASSYQPGGPNEQYF

j_call: TRBJ1-5
clone_size: NA
v_call: TRBV4-2
d_call: NA
cdr3_nt: TGTGCCAGCAGCCAAGTCGGTCAGCCCCAGCATTTT
cdr3_aa: CASSQVGQPQHF

j_call: TRBJ2-7
clone_size: NA
v_call: TRBV27
d_call: TRBD1
cdr3_nt: TGTGCCAGCAGTAGCTCAGGGGGCGGCTACGAGCAGTACTTC
cdr3_aa: CASSSSGGGYEQYF

j_call: TRBJ2-7
clone_size: NA
v_call: TRBV7-9
d_call: NA
cdr3_nt: TGTGCCAGCAGCGCGGCCACAGGGTTATCCTACGAGCAGTACTTC
cdr3_aa: CASSAATGLSYEQYF

j_call: TRBJ2-1
clone_size: NA
v_call: TRBV27
d_call: NA
cdr3_nt: TGTGCCAGCAGTTACCACAATGAGCAGTTCTTC
cdr3_aa: CASSYHNEQFF

j_call: TRBJ2-7
clone_size: NA
v_call: TRBV6-4
d_call: NA
cdr3_nt: TGTGCCAGCCCCCCAGTCCCCTACGCTCAGTACTTC
cdr3_aa: CASPPVPYAQYF

j_call: TRBJ1-4
clone_size: NA
v_call: TRBV4-1
d_call: NA
cdr3_nt: TGCGCCAGCAGCCAAGTGGGGGGGGTTGGAGAAAAACTGTTTTTT
cdr3_aa: CASSQVGGVGEKLFF

j_call: TRBJ1-1
clone_size: NA
v_call: TRBV5-5
d_call: NA
cdr3_nt: TGTGCCAGCAGCCTGGCGGGAAACACTGAAGCTTTCTTT
cdr3_aa: CASSLAGNTEAFF

j_call: TRBJ1-2
clone_size: NA
v_call: TRBV28
d_call: TRBD1
cdr3_nt: TGTGCCAGCAAGATTCCCGGACAGGGTGGGGAGTCGGGTGGCTACACCTTC
cdr3_aa: CASKIPGQGGESGGYTF

j_call: TRBJ2-7
clone_size: NA
v_call: TRBV4-1
d_call: NA
cdr3_nt: TGCGCCAGCAGCGTGGGGAGCGAGCAGTACTTC
cdr3_aa: CASSVGSEQYF

j_call: TRBJ1-1
clone_size: NA
v_call: TRBV5-1
d_call: NA
cdr3_nt: TGCGCCAGCAGCTTGGTGGGAGGTGGCCGAATGAACACTGAAGCTTTCTTT
cdr3_aa: CASSLVGGGRMNTEAFF

j_call: TRBJ2-1
clone_size: NA
v_call: TRBV10-3
d_call: NA
cdr3_nt: TGTGCCAATTCGGGAAACTTCTCCTACAATGAGCAGTTCTTC
cdr3_aa: CANSGNFSYNEQFF

j_call: TRBJ2-7
clone_size: NA
v_call: TRBV5-4
d_call: NA
cdr3_nt: TGTGCCAGCAGCTTTGGACCCGCCTACGAGCAGTACTTC
cdr3_aa: CASSFGPAYEQYF

j_call: TRBJ2-1
clone_size: NA
v_call: TRBV13
d_call: TRBD1
cdr3_nt: TGTGCCAGCAGCCAAGACAGGGCTGGCTCCTACAATGAGCAGTTCTTC
cdr3_aa: CASSQDRAGSYNEQFF

j_call: TRBJ2-3
clone_size: NA
v_call: TRBV11-3
d_call: NA
cdr3_nt: TGTGCCAGCAGCTTATTCTGGGGGGATACGCAGTATTTT
cdr3_aa: CASSLFWGDTQYF

j_call: TRBJ2-2
clone_size: NA
v_call: TRBV27
d_call: TRBD2
cdr3_nt: TGTGCCAGCAGTCCCCATAGCGGGGGGGCCGGGGAGCTGTTTTTT
cdr3_aa: CASSPHSGGAGELFF

j_call: TRBJ2-3
clone_size: NA
v_call: TRBV19
d_call: TRBD2
cdr3_nt: TGTGCCAGCGCAAAGCGGGAAAGCACAGATACGCAGTATTTT
cdr3_aa: CASAKRESTDTQYF

j_call: TRBJ2-3
clone_size: NA
v_call: TRBV29-1
d_call: TRBD2
cdr3_nt: TGCAGCGTTACCTTAGCGGGCTTAGGAGATACGCAGTATTTT
cdr3_aa: CSVTLAGLGDTQYF

j_call: TRBJ2-7
clone_size: once
v_call: TRBV4-1
d_call: TRBD1
cdr3_nt: TGCGCCAGCAGCCAAGAACTCAGGGGACAGGGCCACGAGCAGTACTTC
cdr3_aa: CASSQELRGQGHEQYF